This TCR beta chain was captured by sequencing in a study of blood T cell repertoires in COVID-19. CDR1 and CDR2 (germline): SGHRS, YFSETQ. The CDR3 contains 14 residues. The V and J ends lost 4 bases and 2 bases, in that order; junction bases with no gene match: 4. Sequencing used immunoSEQ multiplex PCR; TCRdb keeps in-frame clones, though not all of them. The profile shows about 230,000 clones, approximately 89% of them singletons. Sequenced input: PBMCs or T cells enriched from blood (not recorded which). The receptor's source is a woman aged 40 to 49 with acute COVID-19. The chain has TRBV5-1 and TRBJ2-5; 8 positions agree with TRBD2. CDR3 sequence: CASSPSGGQETQYF. DNA of the CDR3: TGCGCCAGCAGCCCGAGCGGGGGACAAGAGACCCAGTACTTC.